Listed below are T cell receptor beta chains from one sample, sequenced in a study of graft-versus-host responses after intestinal transplantation. Their cognate antigens are unknown. Method: immunoSEQ multiplex PCR; TCRdb's copy keeps in-frame clones and lacks some. The repertoire includes more than 95,000 clones, about nine tenths of them detected once, and 0.15% to 0.2% sits in the top ten. Sequencing was performed on unstimulated CD4+ T cells sorted from spleen or lymph node cells, taken before intestinal transplant. The receptors derive from a human donor who received an intestinal transplant. CDR3s include the opening cysteine and the closing phenylalanine or tryptophan. Each record gives: V gene, clone size, D gene, J gene, CDR3 protein, CDR3 DNA. The D gene is left open where the match is weak. Some rows mark clone size as missing; the rest say once, few, many or name a class of expanded clone.

V: TRBV7-6; size: -; D: -; J: TRBJ1-6; CDR3: CASSLTVRSESSYNSPLHF; DNA: TGTGCCAGCAGCTTAACCGTGAGGTCGGAGAGCTCCTATAATTCACCCCTCCACTTT
V: TRBV29-1; size: -; D: -; J: TRBJ1-1; CDR3: CSAVGAWSEKVEAFF; DNA: TGCAGCGCCGTGGGGGCCTGGTCGGAAAAAGTCGAAGCTTTCTTT
V: TRBV19; size: once; D: -; J: TRBJ1-5; CDR3: CASSPGVLEPQHF; DNA: TGTGCCAGTAGTCCGGGGGTTCTAGAGCCCCAGCATTTT
V: TRBV27; size: -; D: TRBD2; J: TRBJ2-5; CDR3: CASSFTSGPGSQYF; DNA: TGTGCCAGCAGTTTCACTAGCGGCCCGGGTTCCCAGTACTTC
V: TRBV27; size: -; D: TRBD1; J: TRBJ1-1; CDR3: CASRQPGTGPWGAFF; DNA: TGTGCCAGCAGACAACCCGGGACAGGCCCCTGGGGAGCTTTCTTT
V: TRBV6-6; size: -; D: -; J: TRBJ2-3; CDR3: CASSYPRRGTDTQYF; DNA: TGTGCCAGCAGTTACCCGCGGAGGGGCACAGATACGCAGTATTTT
V: TRBV5-3; size: -; D: TRBD2; J: TRBJ2-5; CDR3: CARRPGLAGREAQYF; DNA: TGTGCCAGAAGACCGGGACTAGCGGGACGAGAGGCCCAGTACTTC
V: TRBV29-1; size: -; D: -; J: TRBJ2-3; CDR3: CSVEQGIGTDTQYF; DNA: TGCAGCGTGGAACAGGGTATTGGCACAGATACGCAGTATTTT
V: TRBV29-1; size: -; D: -; J: TRBJ2-3; CDR3: CSASKIVWDTQYF; DNA: TGCAGCGCCTCTAAGATTGTTTGGGATACGCAGTATTTT
V: TRBV5-4; size: -; D: -; J: TRBJ2-1; CDR3: CASSGGPSGYNEQFF; DNA: TGTGCCAGCAGCGGGGGGCCTAGCGGTTACAATGAGCAGTTCTTC
V: TRBV7-2; size: -; D: -; J: TRBJ1-6; CDR3: CASSLEGGNSPLHF; DNA: TGTGCCAGCAGCTTAGAGGGAGGTAATTCACCCCTCCACTTT
V: TRBV29-1; size: -; D: -; J: TRBJ1-2; CDR3: CSVEKGVYGYTF; DNA: TGCAGCGTTGAGAAGGGGGTCTATGGCTACACCTTC
V: TRBV18; size: -; D: TRBD2; J: TRBJ2-5; CDR3: CASSRPPLALETQYF; DNA: TGTGCCAGCTCACGGCCTCCACTAGCGTTAGAGACCCAGTACTTC
V: TRBV25-1; size: -; D: -; J: TRBJ2-5; CDR3: CASSLSETQYF; DNA: TGTGCCAGCAGCCTCTCAGAGACCCAGTACTTC
V: TRBV5-1; size: -; D: TRBD2; J: TRBJ2-1; CDR3: CASSTGLAGGREQFF; DNA: TGCGCCAGCAGCACCGGACTAGCGGGAGGCAGGGAGCAGTTCTTC
V: TRBV7-2; size: -; D: TRBD1; J: TRBJ2-3; CDR3: CAKSSGTGLTDTQYF; DNA: TGTGCCAAATCCTCCGGGACAGGTCTAACAGATACGCAGTATTTT